This paragraph reports one T cell receptor (beta chain). Antigen unknown. These data come from a study of cytotoxic CD8 clonotypes in ibrutinib-treated CLL. Overall study: Partial responses totalled approximately 25 and complete responses 2; after median roughly 64 months, approximately 15 remained remitted and around twelve progressed.

Germline assignment: CDR1 LGHNA and CDR2 YSLEER. CDR3 length equals 15 residues. V was clipped by 1 base and J by 10 bases, with 17 bases between them. Notes on the study in general: In comparison with age-matched healthy donors, baseline clonality was higher and tracked circulating CD8+ T-cell counts. Public clonotypes were uncommon and contracted or stayed stable on treatment. Clonality increased with ibrutinib response but returned toward baseline at progression.

Assay used: immunoSEQ multiplex PCR; TCRdb lists only in-frame clones, some missing. The data contain about 140,000 clones, under 95% of them seen just once; the ten biggest clones take up 9.5% to 14%. Sequenced here: PBMCs, sampled after 12 months of ibrutinib treatment. J is TRBJ2-1 and V is TRBV4-3, with no clear D. This TCR was sampled from a human donor with chronic lymphocytic leukemia. CDR3 in amino acids: CASSQVLGRGNEQFF. In DNA, the CDR3 is TGCGCCAGCAGCCAAGTTTTAGGGCGTGGGAACGAGCAGTTCTTC.